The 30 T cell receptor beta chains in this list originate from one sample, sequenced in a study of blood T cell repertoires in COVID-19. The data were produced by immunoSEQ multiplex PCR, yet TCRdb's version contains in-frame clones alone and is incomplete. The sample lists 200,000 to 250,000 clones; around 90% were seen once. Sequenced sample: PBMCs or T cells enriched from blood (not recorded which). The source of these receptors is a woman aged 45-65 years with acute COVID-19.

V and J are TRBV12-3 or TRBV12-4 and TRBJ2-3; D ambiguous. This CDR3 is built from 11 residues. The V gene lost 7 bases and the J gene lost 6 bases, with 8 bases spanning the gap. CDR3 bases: TGTGCCAGCACCCACCGGGATACGCAGTATTTT. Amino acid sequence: CASTHRDTQYF.

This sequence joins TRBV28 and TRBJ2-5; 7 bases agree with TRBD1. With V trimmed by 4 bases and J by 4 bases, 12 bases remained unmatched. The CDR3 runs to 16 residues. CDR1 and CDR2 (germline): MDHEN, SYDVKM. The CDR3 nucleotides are TGTGCCAGCAGTTCCCGAGGGCAGGGGGTTGGAGAGACCCAGTACTTC. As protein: CASSSRGQGVGETQYF. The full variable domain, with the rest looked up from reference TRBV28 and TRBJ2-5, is DVKVTQSSRYLVKRTGEKVFLECVQDMDHENMFWYRQDPGLGLRLIYFSYDVKMKEKGDIPEGYSVSREKKERFSLILESASTNQTSMYLCASSSRGQGVGETQYFGPGTRLLVL.

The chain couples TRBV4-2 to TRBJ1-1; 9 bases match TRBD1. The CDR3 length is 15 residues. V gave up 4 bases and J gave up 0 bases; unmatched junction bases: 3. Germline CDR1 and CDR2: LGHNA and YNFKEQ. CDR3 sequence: CASSRRQGVNTEAFF. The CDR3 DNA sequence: TGTGCCAGCAGCCGCCGACAGGGGGTGAACACTGAAGCTTTCTTT.

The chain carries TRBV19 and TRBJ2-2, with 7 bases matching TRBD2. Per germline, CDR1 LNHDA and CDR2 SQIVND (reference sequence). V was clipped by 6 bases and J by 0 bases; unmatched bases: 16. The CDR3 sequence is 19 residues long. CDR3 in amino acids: CASRMRSGVSGPNTGELFF. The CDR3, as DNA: TGTGCCAGTAGAATGAGATCGGGGGTTAGCGGGCCGAACACCGGGGAGCTGTTTTTT. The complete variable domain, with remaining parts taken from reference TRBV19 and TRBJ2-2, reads DGGITQSPKYLFRKEGQNVTLSCEQNLNHDAMYWYRQDPGQGLRLIYYSQIVNDFQKGDIAEGYSVSREKKESFPLTVTSAQKNPTAFYLCASRMRSGVSGPNTGELFFGEGSRLTVL.

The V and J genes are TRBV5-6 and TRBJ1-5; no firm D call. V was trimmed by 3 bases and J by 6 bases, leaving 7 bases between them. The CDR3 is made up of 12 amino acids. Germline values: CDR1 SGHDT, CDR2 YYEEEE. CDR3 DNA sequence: TGTGCCAGCAGCTCCAGCGGTCAGCCCCAGCATTTT. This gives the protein CASSSSGQPQHF.

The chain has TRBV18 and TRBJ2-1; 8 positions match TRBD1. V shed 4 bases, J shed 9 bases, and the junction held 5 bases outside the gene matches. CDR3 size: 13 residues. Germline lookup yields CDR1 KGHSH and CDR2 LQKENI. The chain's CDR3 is CASSLDRVSEQFF. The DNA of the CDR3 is TGTGCCAGCTCACTGGACAGGGTAAGTGAGCAGTTCTTC.

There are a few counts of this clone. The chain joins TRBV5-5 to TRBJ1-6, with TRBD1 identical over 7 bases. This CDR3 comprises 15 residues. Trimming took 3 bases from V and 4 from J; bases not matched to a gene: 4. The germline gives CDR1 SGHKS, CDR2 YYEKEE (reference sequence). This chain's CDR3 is CASSSRQGYNSPLHF. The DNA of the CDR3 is TGTGCCAGCAGCTCCCGACAGGGTTATAATTCACCCCTCCACTTT.

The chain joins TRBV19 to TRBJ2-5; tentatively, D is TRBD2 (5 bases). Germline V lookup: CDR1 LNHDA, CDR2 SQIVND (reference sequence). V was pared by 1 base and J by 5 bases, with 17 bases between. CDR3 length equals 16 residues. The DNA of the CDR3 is TGTGCCAGTAGTATAGCAGCGGAGCGAGGAAGGGAGACCCAGTACTTC. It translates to CASSIAAERGRETQYF. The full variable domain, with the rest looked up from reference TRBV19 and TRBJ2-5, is DGGITQSPKYLFRKEGQNVTLSCEQNLNHDAMYWYRQDPGQGLRLIYYSQIVNDFQKGDIAEGYSVSREKKESFPLTVTSAQKNPTAFYLCASSIAAERGRETQYFGPGTRLLVL.

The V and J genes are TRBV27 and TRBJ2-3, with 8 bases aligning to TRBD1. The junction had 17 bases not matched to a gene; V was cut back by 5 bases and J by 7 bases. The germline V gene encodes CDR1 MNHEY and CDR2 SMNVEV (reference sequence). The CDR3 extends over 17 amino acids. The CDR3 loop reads CASSIRTGTIPANTQYF. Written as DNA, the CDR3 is TGTGCCAGCAGTATTAGGACAGGGACAATTCCTGCCAATACGCAGTATTTT.

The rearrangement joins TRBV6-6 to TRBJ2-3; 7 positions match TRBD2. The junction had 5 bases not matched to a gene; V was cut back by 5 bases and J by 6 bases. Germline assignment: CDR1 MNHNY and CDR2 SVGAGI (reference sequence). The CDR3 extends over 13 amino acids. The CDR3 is CASSILGGDTQYF. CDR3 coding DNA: TGTGCCAGCAGTATCCTGGGGGGGGATACGCAGTATTTT.

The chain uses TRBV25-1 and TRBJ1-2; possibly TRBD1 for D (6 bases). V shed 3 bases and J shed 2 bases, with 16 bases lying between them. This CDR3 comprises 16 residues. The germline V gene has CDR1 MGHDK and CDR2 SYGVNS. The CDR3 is CASSESGVRGNYGYTF. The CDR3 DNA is TGTGCCAGCAGTGAGTCCGGGGTTAGGGGGAACTATGGCTACACCTTC.

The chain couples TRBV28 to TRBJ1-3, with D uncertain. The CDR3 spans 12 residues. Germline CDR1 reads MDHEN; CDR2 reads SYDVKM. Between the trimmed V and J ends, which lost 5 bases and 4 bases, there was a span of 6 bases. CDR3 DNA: TGTGCCAGCAGTCCGGGAGGAAACACCATATATTTT. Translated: CASSPGGNTIYF. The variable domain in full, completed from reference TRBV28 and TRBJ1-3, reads DVKVTQSSRYLVKRTGEKVFLECVQDMDHENMFWYRQDPGLGLRLIYFSYDVKMKEKGDIPEGYSVSREKKERFSLILESASTNQTSMYLCASSPGGNTIYFGEGSWLTVV.

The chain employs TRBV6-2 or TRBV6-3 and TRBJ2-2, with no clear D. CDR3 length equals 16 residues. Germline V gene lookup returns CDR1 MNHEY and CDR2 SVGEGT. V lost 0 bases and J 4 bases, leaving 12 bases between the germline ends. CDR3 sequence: CASSYSILAVTGELFF. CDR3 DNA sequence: TGTGCCAGCAGTTACTCGATATTGGCAGTCACCGGGGAGCTGTTTTTT.

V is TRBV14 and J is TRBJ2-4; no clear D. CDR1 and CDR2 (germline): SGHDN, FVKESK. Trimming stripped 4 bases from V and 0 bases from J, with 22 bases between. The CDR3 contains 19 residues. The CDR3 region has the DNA TGTGCCAGCAGCCCTTATCTAGGTAGTCAGTCGGGAGCCAAAAACATTCAGTACTTC. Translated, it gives CASSPYLGSQSGAKNIQYF.

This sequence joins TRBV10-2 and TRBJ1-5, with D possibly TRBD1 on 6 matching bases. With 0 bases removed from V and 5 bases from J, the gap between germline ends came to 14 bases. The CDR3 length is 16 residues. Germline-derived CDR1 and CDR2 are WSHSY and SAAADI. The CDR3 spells CASSESGTKRHQPQHF. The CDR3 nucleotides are TGCGCCAGCAGTGAGTCGGGGACAAAGAGGCATCAGCCCCAGCATTTT.

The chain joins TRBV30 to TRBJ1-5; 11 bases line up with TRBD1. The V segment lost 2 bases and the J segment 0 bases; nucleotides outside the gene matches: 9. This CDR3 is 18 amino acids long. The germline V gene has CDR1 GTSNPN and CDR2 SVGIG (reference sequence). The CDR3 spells CAWSSGDRGIYSNQPQHF. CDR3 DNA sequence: TGTGCCTGGAGTTCTGGGGACAGGGGGATTTATAGCAATCAGCCCCAGCATTTT.

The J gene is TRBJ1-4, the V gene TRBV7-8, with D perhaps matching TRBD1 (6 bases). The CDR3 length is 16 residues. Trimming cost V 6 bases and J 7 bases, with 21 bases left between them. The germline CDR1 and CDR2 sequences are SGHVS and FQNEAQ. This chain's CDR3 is CASRPNPRGSAEKLFF. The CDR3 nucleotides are TGTGCCAGCAGACCAAACCCCAGGGGATCTGCTGAAAAACTGTTTTTT.

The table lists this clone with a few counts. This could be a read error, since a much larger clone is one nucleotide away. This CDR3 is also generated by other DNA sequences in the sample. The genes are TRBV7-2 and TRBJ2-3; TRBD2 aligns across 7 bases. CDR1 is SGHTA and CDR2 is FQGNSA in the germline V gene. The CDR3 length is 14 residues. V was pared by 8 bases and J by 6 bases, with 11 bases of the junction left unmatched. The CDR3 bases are TGTGCCAGCTGGGGGGGGGTGGGGAGGGATACGCAGTATTTT. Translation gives CASWGGVGRDTQYF.

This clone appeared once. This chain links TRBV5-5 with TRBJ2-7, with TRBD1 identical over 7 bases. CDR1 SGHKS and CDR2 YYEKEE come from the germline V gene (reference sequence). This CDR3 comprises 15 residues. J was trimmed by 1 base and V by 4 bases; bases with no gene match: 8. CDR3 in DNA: TGTGCCAGCAGCCGAATACCGGGACAGTCCTACGAGCAGTACTTC. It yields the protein CASSRIPGQSYEQYF. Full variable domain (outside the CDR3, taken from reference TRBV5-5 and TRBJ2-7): DAGVTQSPTHLIKTRGQQVTLRCSPISGHKSVSWYQQVLGQGPQFIFQYYEKEERGRGNFPDRFSARQFPNYSSELNVNALLLGDSALYLCASSRIPGQSYEQYFGPGTRLTVT.

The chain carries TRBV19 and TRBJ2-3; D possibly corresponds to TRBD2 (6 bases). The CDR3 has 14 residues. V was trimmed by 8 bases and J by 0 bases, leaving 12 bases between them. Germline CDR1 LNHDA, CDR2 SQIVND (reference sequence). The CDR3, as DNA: TGTGCCAGTGGGGGACTGACTAGCACAGATACGCAGTATTTT. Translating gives CASGGLTSTDTQYF.

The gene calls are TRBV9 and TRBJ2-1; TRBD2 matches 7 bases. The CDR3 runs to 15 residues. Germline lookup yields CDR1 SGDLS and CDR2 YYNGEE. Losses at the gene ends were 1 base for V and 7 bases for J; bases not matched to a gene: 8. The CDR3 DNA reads TGTGCCAGCAGCGTATCAGTGGGAGGGAGGAATGAGCAGTTCTTC. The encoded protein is CASSVSVGGRNEQFF.

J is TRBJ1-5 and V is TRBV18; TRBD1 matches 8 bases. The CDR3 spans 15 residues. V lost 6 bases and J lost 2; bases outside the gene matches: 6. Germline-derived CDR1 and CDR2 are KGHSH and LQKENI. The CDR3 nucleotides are TGTGCCAGCTCCCCCGGGACAGGACGCAATCAGCCCCAGCATTTT. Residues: CASSPGTGRNQPQHF.

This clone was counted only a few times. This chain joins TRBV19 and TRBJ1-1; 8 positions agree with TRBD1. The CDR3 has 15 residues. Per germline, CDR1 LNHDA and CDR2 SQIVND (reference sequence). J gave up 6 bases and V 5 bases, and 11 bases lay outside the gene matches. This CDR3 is CASSGYTGGGAEAFF. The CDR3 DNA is TGTGCCAGTAGTGGTTACACAGGGGGAGGGGCTGAAGCTTTCTTT.

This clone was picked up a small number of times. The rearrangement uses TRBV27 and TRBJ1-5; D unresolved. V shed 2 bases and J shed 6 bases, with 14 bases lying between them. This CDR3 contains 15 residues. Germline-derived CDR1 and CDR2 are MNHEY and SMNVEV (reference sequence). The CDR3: CASSLGRNGGQPQHF. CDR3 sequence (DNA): TGTGCCAGCAGTTTAGGTCGCAACGGAGGTCAGCCCCAGCATTTT.

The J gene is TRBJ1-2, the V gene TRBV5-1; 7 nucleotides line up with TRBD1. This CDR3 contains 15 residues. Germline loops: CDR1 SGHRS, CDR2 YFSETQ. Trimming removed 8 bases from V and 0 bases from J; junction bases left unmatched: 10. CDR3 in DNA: TGCGCCAGTTATGCCCGACAGGGATCTAACTATGGCTACACCTTC. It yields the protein CASYARQGSNYGYTF.

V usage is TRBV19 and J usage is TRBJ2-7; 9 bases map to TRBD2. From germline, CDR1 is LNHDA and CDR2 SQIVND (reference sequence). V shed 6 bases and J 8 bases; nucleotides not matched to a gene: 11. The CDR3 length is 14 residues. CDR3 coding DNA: TGTGCCAGTAGAGCGGGAGGAACGTCACCCCAGCAGTACTTC. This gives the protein CASRAGGTSPQQYF.

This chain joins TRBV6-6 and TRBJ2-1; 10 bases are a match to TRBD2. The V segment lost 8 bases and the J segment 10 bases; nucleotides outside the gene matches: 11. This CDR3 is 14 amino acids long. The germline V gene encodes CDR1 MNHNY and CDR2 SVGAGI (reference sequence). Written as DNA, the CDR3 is TGTGCCAGCCGACCTCCCGGGACTAGCGACGAGCAGTTCTTC. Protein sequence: CASRPPGTSDEQFF.

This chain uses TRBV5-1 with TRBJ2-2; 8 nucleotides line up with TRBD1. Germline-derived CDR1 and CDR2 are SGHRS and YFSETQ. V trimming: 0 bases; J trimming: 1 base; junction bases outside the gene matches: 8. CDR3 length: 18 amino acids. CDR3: CASSLDKGQALNTGELFF. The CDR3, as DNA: TGCGCCAGCAGCTTGGACAAGGGACAGGCGTTGAACACCGGGGAGCTGTTTTTT.

CDR3 protein: CASSVAGTHSGNTIYF. In DNA form, the CDR3 reads TGTGCCAGCAGCGTAGCCGGGACACACTCTGGAAACACCATATATTTT. V and J are TRBV9 and TRBJ1-3, with a tentative D call TRBD1 (6 bases). The CDR3 is 16 residues long. Trimming took 0 bases from V and 0 from J, leaving 10 bases between them. Germline lookup yields CDR1 SGDLS and CDR2 YYNGEE. The variable domain in full, completed from reference TRBV9 and TRBJ1-3, reads DSGVTQTPKHLITATGQRVTLRCSPRSGDLSVYWYQQSLDQGLQFLIQYYNGEERAKGNILERFSAQQFPDLHSELNLSSLELGDSALYFCASSVAGTHSGNTIYFGEGSWLTVV.

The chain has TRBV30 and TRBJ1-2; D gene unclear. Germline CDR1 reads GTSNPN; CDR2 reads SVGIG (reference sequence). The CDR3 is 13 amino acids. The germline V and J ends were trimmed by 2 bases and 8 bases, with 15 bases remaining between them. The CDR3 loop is CAWSSPVIRGYTF. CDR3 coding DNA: TGTGCCTGGAGTTCCCCAGTTATACGAGGCTACACCTTC. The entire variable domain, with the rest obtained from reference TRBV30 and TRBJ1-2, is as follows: SQTIHQWPATLVQPVGSPLSLECTVEGTSNPNLYWYRQAAGRGLQLLFYSVGIGQISSEVPQNLSASRPQDRQFILSSKKLLLSDSGFYLCAWSSPVIRGYTFGSGTRLTVV.